The entry that follows covers one TCR beta chain sequence. The sample comes from a study of blood T cell repertoires in COVID-19. Whole-study context: The study drew acute and convalescent COVID-19 samples from the United States, Italy and Spain. In each case, the material was cDNA or gDNA derived from T cells, B-cell-depleted T cells, or PBMCs.

The germline V gene encodes CDR1 KGHSH and CDR2 LQKENI. Trimming at V came to 5 bases and at J to 5 bases, leaving 10 bases not matched to a gene. The CDR3 spans 15 residues. Original methodology: How many nucleated cells were present was estimated from reference gene primer amplification. Sequencing used immunoSEQ multiplex PCR; TCRdb keeps in-frame clones, though not all of them. V and J calls and clone size are given by that table; D and trimming were obtained from the DNA. The table shows 50,000 to 80,000 clones, with approximately 90% occurring only once. Sequenced sample: peripheral blood. V and J are TRBV18 and TRBJ2-5, with TRBD1 matching 8 bases. This receptor was taken from a woman older than 75 with active COVID-19. CDR3 DNA sequence: TGTGCCAGCTCATCTACAGGGGGATCGGTTGAGACCCAGTACTTC. This encodes CASSSTGGSVETQYF. Filled out from reference TRBV18 and TRBJ2-5, the complete variable domain reads NAGVMQNPRHLVRRRGQEARLRCSPMKGHSHVYWYRQLPEEGLKFMVYLQKENIIDESGMPKERFSAEFPKEGPSILRIQQVVRGDSAAYFCASSSTGGSVETQYFGPGTRLLVL.